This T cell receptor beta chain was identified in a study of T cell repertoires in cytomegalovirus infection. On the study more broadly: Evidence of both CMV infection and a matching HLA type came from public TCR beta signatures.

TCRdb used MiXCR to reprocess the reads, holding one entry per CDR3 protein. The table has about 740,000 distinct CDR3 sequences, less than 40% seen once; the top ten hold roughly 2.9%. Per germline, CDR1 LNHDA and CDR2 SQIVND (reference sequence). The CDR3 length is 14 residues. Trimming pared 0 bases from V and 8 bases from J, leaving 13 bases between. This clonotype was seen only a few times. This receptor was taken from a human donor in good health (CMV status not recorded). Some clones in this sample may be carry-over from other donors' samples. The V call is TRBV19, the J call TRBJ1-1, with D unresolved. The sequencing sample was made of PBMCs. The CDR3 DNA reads TGTGCCAGTAGTATAGATTATGGTAAGGCCGAAGCTTTCTTT. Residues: CASSIDYGKAEAFF.